This TCR beta chain was identified during a study of cytomegalovirus exposure and HLA in healthy donors. V was pared by 0 bases and J by 9 bases, with 7 bases of the junction left unmatched. Germline CDR1 MNHNY, CDR2 SVGAGI (reference sequence). The CDR3 length is 14 residues. It was with 60 Vbeta and 13 Jbeta primers that the PCR ran. Repertoires were generated with immunoSEQ multiplex PCR, while TCRdb's copy carries only in-frame clones and drops some. The sample contains roughly 200,000 clones, 70% to 80% of which appear only once. Material for sequencing was PBMCs. This receptor was taken from a woman aged 55 to 70 in good health and CMV-seropositive. The V gene is TRBV6-6, the J gene TRBJ1-2; 7 nucleotides line up with TRBD1. The DNA for the CDR3 is TGTGCCAGCAGTTACTCAGGACAGGCCAACAGCTACACCTTC. Protein product: CASSYSGQANSYTF.